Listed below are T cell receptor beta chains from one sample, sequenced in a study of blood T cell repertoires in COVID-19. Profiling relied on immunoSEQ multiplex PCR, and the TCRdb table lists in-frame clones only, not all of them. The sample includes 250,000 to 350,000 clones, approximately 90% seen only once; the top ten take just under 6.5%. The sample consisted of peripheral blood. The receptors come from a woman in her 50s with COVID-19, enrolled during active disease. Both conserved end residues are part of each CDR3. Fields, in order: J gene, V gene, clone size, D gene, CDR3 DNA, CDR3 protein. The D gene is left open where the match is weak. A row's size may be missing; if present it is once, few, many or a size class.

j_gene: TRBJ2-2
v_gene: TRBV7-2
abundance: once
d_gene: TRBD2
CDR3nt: TGTGCCAGCAGTTTCGAAGCGCGGGAGGGGCTCACCGGGGAGCTGTTTTTT
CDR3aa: CASSFEAREGLTGELFF

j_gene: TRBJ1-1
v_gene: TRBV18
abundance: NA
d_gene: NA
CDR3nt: TGTGCCAGCTCACCGAATGGGCCCGGGAGCACTGAAGCTTTCTTT
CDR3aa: CASSPNGPGSTEAFF

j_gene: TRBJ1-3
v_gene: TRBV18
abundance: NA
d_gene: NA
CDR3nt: TGTGCCAGCTCACCGGTTCGGGGACACCTTCGAGGAAACACCATATATTTT
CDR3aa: CASSPVRGHLRGNTIYF

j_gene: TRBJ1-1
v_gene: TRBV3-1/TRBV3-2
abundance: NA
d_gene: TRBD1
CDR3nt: TGTGCCAGCAGCCAAGACTTTCACGTCGGGACAGGGGGCTTCATAAACACTGAAGCTTTCTTT
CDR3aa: CASSQDFHVGTGGFINTEAFF

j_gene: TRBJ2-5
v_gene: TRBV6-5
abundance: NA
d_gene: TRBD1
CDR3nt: TGTGCCAGCAGAAGACAGGGACCGGAGACCCAGTACTTC
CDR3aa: CASRRQGPETQYF

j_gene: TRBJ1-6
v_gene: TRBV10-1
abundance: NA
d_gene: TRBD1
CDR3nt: TGCGCCAGCAGACAGGGGAATAATTCACCCCTCCACTTT
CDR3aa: CASRQGNNSPLHF

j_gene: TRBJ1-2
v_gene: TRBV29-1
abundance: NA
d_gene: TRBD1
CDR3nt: TGCAGCGTGTCGGGACAGGGGGCGCGGGGCTACACCTTC
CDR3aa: CSVSGQGARGYTF

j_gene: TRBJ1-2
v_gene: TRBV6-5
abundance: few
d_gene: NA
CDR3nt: TGTGCCAGCAGTCCTGAATCGGGGACATTTTATGGCTACACCTTC
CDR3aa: CASSPESGTFYGYTF

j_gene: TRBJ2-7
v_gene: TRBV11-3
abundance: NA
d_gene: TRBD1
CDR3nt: TGTGCCAGCAGCTTAAGACAGGGAACCTACGAGCAGTACTTC
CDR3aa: CASSLRQGTYEQYF

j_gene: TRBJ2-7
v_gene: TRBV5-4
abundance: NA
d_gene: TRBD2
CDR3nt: TGTGCCAGCAGCCCAGGGACTAGCGGCCTCTACGAGCAGTACTTC
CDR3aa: CASSPGTSGLYEQYF

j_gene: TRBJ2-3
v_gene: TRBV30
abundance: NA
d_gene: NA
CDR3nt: TGTGCCTGTCAACGTGGGGCCAACCCTACGCAGTATTTT
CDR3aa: CACQRGANPTQYF

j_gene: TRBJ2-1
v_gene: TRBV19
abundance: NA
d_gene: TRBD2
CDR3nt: TGTGCCAGTAGTAAGACTAGCGGGAGGGCCTCGGGGGACAATGAGCAGTTCTTC
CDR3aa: CASSKTSGRASGDNEQFF

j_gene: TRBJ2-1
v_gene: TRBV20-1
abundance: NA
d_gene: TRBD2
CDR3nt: TGCAGTGCTAGTCCATCCACTAGCGTAGCCTACAATGAGCAGTTCTTC
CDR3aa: CSASPSTSVAYNEQFF

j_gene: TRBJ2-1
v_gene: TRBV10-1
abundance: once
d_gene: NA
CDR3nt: TGCGCCAGCAGTGAAGGAGCCTTAGACTCGAAGAGGGAGCAGTTCTTC
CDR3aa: CASSEGALDSKREQFF

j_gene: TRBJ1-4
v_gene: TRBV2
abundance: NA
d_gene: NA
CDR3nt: TGTGCCAGCAGTGAAGCGGGGAGGAGATACGAAAAACTGTTTTTT
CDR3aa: CASSEAGRRYEKLFF

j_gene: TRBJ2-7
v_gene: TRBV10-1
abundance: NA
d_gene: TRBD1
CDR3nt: TGCGCCAGCAGTGAATCCCGGGACAGGGATGCCTACGAGCAGTACTTC
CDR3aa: CASSESRDRDAYEQYF

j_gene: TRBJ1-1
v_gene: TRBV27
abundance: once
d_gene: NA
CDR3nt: TGTGCCAGCAGTTTCGGTGTGGGAGGCACTGAAGCTTTCTTT
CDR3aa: CASSFGVGGTEAFF

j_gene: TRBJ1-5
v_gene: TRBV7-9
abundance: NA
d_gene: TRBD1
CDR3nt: TGTGCCAGCAGCTCCAACAGAGGACAGGTTGACAATCAGCCCCAGCATTTT
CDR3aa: CASSSNRGQVDNQPQHF

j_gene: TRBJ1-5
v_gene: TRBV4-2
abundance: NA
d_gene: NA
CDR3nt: TGTGCCAGCAGCCAATTTTCGGGTTACCAGCATTTT
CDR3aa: CASSQFSGYQHF

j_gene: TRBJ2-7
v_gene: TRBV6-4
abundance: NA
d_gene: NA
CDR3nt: TGTGCCAGCAGAGAGGCGCATAACACCGCCTACGAGCAGTACTTC
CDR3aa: CASREAHNTAYEQYF

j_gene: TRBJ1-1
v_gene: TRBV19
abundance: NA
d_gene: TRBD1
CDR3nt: TGTGCCAGTAAGGGACAGGGATTGAGTACTGAAGCTTTCTTT
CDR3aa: CASKGQGLSTEAFF

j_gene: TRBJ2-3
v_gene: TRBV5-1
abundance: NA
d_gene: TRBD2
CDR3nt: TGCGCCAGCAGCTTGGGACTAGCCTCCACAGATACGCAGTATTTT
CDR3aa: CASSLGLASTDTQYF

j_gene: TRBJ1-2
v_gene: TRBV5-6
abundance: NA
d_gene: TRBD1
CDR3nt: TGTGCCAGCAGCTTGGAAATGGACAGGGTTTTTTATGGCTACACCTTC
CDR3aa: CASSLEMDRVFYGYTF

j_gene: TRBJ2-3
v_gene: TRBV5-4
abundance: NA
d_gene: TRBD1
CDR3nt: TGTGCCAGCAGCGCGGGTACAGGGGGCGGCACAGATACGCAGTATTTT
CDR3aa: CASSAGTGGGTDTQYF

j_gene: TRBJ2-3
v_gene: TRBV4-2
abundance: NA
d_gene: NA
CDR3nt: TGTGCCAGCAGCCAAGATTACGGAGATACGCAGTATTTT
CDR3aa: CASSQDYGDTQYF

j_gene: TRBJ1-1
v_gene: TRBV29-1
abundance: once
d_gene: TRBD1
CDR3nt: TGCAGCGCGTCCGGGACAGCAAACACTGAAGCTTTCTTT
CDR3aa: CSASGTANTEAFF

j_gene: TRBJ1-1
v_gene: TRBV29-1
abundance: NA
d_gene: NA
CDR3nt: TGCAGCGTGGCCCTGACGTCGGGGATTGGGTCTGAAGCTTTCTTT
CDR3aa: CSVALTSGIGSEAFF

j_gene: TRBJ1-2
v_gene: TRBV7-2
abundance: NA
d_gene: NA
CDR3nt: TGTGCCAGCAGCTTTGGTCGGGGGGGCGGCTACACCTTC
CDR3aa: CASSFGRGGGYTF

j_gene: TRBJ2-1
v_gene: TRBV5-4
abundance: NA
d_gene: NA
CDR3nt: TGTGCCAGCAGCTTGGGACAGATGAGCTCCTACAATGAGCAGTTCTTC
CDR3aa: CASSLGQMSSYNEQFF

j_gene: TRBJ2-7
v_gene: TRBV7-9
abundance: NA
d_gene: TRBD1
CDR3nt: TGTGCCAGCAGCGCTACGTGGGACAGGGCCAACGAGCAGTACTTC
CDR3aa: CASSATWDRANEQYF

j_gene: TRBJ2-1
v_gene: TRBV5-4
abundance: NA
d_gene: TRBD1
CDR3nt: TGTGCCAGCAGCATCGCCCTACCGGGACAGGGTTCGTGGGAGCAGTTCTTC
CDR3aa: CASSIALPGQGSWEQFF

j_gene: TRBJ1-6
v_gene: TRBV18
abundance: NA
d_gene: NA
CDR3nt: TGTGCCAGCTCACCACCGGGGGGGGGATCACCCCTCCACTTT
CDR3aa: CASSPPGGGSPLHF

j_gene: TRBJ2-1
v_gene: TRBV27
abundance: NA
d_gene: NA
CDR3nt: TGTGCCAGCAGGACCCGGGTCGAGCAGTTCTTC
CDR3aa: CASRTRVEQFF

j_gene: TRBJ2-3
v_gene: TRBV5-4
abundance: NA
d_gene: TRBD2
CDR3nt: TGTGCCAGCAGCTTGCCGCAGGGCCTAGCGGGAGTAGGTACGCAGTATTTT
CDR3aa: CASSLPQGLAGVGTQYF

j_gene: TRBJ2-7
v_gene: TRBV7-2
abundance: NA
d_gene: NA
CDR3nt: TGTGCCAGCAGCCTCGGACAGTGGGATTCCTACGAGCAGTACTTC
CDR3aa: CASSLGQWDSYEQYF

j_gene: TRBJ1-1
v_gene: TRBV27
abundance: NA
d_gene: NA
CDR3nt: TGTGCCAGCAGTTTGTACCAGATAGGGGACACTGAAGCTTTCTTT
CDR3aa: CASSLYQIGDTEAFF

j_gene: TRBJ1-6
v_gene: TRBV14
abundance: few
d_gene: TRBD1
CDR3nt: TGTGCCAGCAGCCAGGACAGGGGGAATTCACCCCTCCACTTT
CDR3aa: CASSQDRGNSPLHF

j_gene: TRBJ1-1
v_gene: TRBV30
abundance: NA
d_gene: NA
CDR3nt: TGTGCCTGGCGCGGGGCGCCGGGCACTGAAGCTTTCTTT
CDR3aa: CAWRGAPGTEAFF

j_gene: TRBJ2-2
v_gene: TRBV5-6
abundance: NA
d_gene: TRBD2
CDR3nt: TGTGCCAGCAGCTTGGTGGGGAGGGGCCCCACCGGGGAGCTGTTTTTT
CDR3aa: CASSLVGRGPTGELFF

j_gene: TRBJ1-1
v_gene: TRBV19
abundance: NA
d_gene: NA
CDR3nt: TGTGCCAGTAGTATGACAGGTTCCACTGAAGCTTTCTTT
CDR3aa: CASSMTGSTEAFF

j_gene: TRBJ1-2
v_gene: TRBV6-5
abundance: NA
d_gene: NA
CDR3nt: TGTGCCAGCAGTTATGGTAGGGGGAGGGATGGCTACACCTTC
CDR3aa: CASSYGRGRDGYTF

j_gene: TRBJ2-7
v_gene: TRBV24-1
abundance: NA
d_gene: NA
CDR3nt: TGTGCCACCTCGATTGAGGGTAGGCCCTTC
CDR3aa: CATSIEGRPF

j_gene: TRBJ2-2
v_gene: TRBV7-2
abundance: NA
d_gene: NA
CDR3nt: TGTGCCAGCAGCTTAAAGGCGGACACCGGGGAGCTGTTTTTT
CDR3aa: CASSLKADTGELFF

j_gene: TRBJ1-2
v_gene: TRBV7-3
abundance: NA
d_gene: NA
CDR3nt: TGTGCCAGCAGCTTACAGGCAGGCTATGGCTACACCTTC
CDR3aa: CASSLQAGYGYTF

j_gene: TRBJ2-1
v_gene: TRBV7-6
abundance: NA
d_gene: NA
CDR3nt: TGTGCCAGCAGCCGTCTCCGGGTGAATGAGCAGTTCTTC
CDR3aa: CASSRLRVNEQFF

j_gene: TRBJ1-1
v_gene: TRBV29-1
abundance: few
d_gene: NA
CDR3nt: TGCAGCGTTGCAGCGGGAGTCACTGAAGCTTTCTTT
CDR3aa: CSVAAGVTEAFF

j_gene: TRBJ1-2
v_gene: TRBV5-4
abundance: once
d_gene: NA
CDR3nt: TGTGCCAGCAGCTTGAGACAGAACTATGGCTACACCTTC
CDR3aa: CASSLRQNYGYTF

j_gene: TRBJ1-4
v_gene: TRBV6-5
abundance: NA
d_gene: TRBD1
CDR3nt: TGTGCCAGCAGTTTAAATGTCAGGGGGCCCGAAAAACTGTTTTTT
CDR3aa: CASSLNVRGPEKLFF

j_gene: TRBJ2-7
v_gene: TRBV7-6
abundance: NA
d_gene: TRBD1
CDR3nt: TGTGCCAGCAGCTTAGCGATGGGACAGGGGTGGAACGAGCAGTACTTC
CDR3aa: CASSLAMGQGWNEQYF

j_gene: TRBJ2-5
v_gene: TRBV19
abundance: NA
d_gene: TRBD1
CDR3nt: TGTGCCAGTAGTCCCCCTAGGACAGGCCCCAATCAAGAGACCCAGTACTTC
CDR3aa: CASSPPRTGPNQETQYF